These 13 T cell receptor beta chains came from one sample sequenced in a study of blood T cell repertoires in COVID-19. Libraries were prepared by immunoSEQ multiplex PCR; TCRdb keeps only in-frame clonotypes and omits some of them. The table has about 190,000 clones, about 80% seen once; the top ten hold 5.5% to 8.5%. Sequencing used peripheral blood. The receptors come from a man between 60 and 75 years old with acute or convalescent COVID-19.

J is TRBJ1-2 and V is TRBV24-1; a possible D gene is TRBD1 (5 bases). Trimming removed 2 bases at V and 7 bases at J, with 10 bases between. From germline, CDR1 is KGHDR and CDR2 SFDVKD. There are 13 residues in the CDR3. CDR3 DNA sequence: TGTGCCACCAGTGATTCCCAGGGTGGTGGCTACACCTTC. Translating it yields CATSDSQGGGYTF.

The chain employs TRBV5-1 and TRBJ1-5, with D perhaps matching TRBD1 (5 bases). Germline loops: CDR1 SGHRS, CDR2 YFSETQ. The CDR3 is 13 residues long. The ends were cut back, 0 bases at V and 6 bases at J, with 7 bases in the middle. The CDR3 loop reads CASSLEGFQPQHF. Here the CDR3 DNA reads TGCGCCAGCAGCTTGGAGGGGTTTCAGCCCCAGCATTTT. Filled out from reference TRBV5-1 and TRBJ1-5, the complete variable domain reads KAGVTQTPRYLIKTRGQQVTLSCSPISGHRSVSWYQQTPGQGLQFLFEYFSETQRNKGNFPGRFSGRQFSNSRSEMNVSTLELGDSALYLCASSLEGFQPQHFGDGTRLSIL.

The J gene is TRBJ1-2, the V gene TRBV6-5; D gene uncertain. The germline V and J ends were trimmed by 2 bases and 4 bases, with 11 bases remaining between them. CDR1 and CDR2 from the germline V gene are MNHEY and SVGAGI. This CDR3 contains 14 residues. In DNA, the CDR3 is TGTGCCAGCAGTTACGAGGCCAGAGCCTATGGCTACACCTTC. It is translated as CASSYEARAYGYTF.

The rearrangement uses TRBV4-2 and TRBJ1-6; a possible D gene is TRBD1 (5 bases). The germline CDR1 and CDR2 sequences are LGHNA and YNFKEQ. The V end was cut by 1 base, the J end by 6 bases, with 13 bases between. The CDR3 is 16 residues long. The CDR3 nucleotides are TGTGCCAGCAGCCAAGTCGGAGGGGAGCCTAATTCACCCCTCCACTTT. It is translated as CASSQVGGEPNSPLHF.

This chain joins TRBV19 and TRBJ2-3, with TRBD2 matching 12 bases. The germline V gene encodes CDR1 LNHDA and CDR2 SQIVND (reference sequence). The CDR3 contains 17 residues. The trim removed 3 bases at V and 0 bases at J, leaving 4 bases unmatched. The CDR3 coding sequence is TGTGCCAGTAGTATGACTAGCGGGGGATCTAGCACAGATACGCAGTATTTT. As protein: CASSMTSGGSSTDTQYF.

This chain uses TRBV30 with TRBJ2-3; 12 bases agree with TRBD2. The V gene end was trimmed by 4 bases and the J gene end by 0 bases; junction bases not matched to a gene: 5. Germline lookup yields CDR1 GTSNPN and CDR2 SVGIG (reference sequence). CDR3 length: 16 residues. The CDR3 DNA is TGTGCCTGGAAACTAGCGGGAGGATCCAGCACAGATACGCAGTATTTT. This sequence encodes CAWKLAGGSSTDTQYF.

The chain uses TRBV12-3 or TRBV12-4 and TRBJ1-1; no reliable D call. V was clipped by 7 bases and J by 4 bases, with 7 bases between them. The length of the CDR3 is 11 residues. The CDR3: CASMRATEAFF. As DNA, the CDR3 is TGTGCCAGCATGAGGGCCACTGAAGCTTTCTTT.

This clone was seen only once. This chain joins TRBV9 and TRBJ2-3, with 7 bases lining up with TRBD2. J lost 1 base, V lost 3 bases, and 8 bases had no gene match. The CDR3 length is 16 residues. Per germline, CDR1 SGDLS and CDR2 YYNGEE. The CDR3 region is CASSGGEAGRTDTQYF. CDR3 coding DNA: TGTGCCAGCAGCGGGGGTGAAGCGGGACGCACAGATACGCAGTATTTT.

This clone was counted between two and nine times. The V and J genes are TRBV19 and TRBJ1-6, with a tentative D call TRBD1 (5 bases). Germline V gene data show CDR1 as LNHDA and CDR2 as SQIVND (reference sequence). V dropped 3 bases and J dropped 8 bases, with 14 bases sitting between them. The CDR3 is 15 residues long. CDR3 DNA: TGTGCCAGTAGTATTCAACCCAGGGAGGATTCACCCCTCCACTTT. Translated: CASSIQPREDSPLHF.

The chain carries TRBV11-2 and TRBJ2-4, with 9 bases lining up with TRBD1. Looked up from germline, CDR1 is SGHAT and CDR2 is FQNNGV. The CDR3 is made up of 15 amino acids. The ends lost 1 base at V and 11 bases at J; junction bases unmatched: 9. The CDR3 nucleotides read TGTGCCAGCAGCTTAGGACCGGGACAGGGTGCCGTTCAGTACTTC. This gives the protein CASSLGPGQGAVQYF.

DNA for the CDR3: TGTGCCAGCAGCATAGGTACTAGCGGGAGGAAGACTATCTGGGGCTACGAGCAGTACTTC. Its protein product is CASSIGTSGRKTIWGYEQYF. J is TRBJ2-7 and V is TRBV21-1; TRBD2 is taken as the D call from the table, unchecked against the DNA. TRBV21-1 is annotated as a pseudogene. The CDR3 sequence is 20 residues long.

This clone came up a few times. CDR3 amino acids: CASSHGVGRFGTEAFF. CDR3 bases: TGCGCCAGCAGTCATGGGGTTGGGAGATTCGGCACTGAAGCTTTCTTT. The chain has TRBV23-1 and TRBJ1-1; unclear D gene. TRBV23-1 is marked as an open reading frame, function uncertain. The CDR3 extends over 16 amino acids. V was cut by 3 bases and J by 4 bases, with 18 bases left in between.

The chain combines TRBV5-6 with TRBJ1-2; D is unresolved. The V gene lost 5 bases and the J gene lost 2 bases, with 10 bases spanning the gap. This CDR3 has 13 residues. Germline lookup yields CDR1 SGHDT and CDR2 YYEEEE. The CDR3 reads CASSLTENYGYTF. The CDR3 DNA follows: TGTGCCAGCAGTTTGACGGAGAACTATGGCTACACCTTC.